Presented here are 26 T cell receptor beta chains from one specimen sequenced in a study of OX40 agonist ivuxolimab in advanced cancers. Profiled with immunoSEQ multiplex PCR; TCRdb holds only in-frame clones, not every one. The sample yields around 100,000 clones, around 91% seen once. Source: CD4+ or CD8+ T cells sorted from blood, taken in a trial of the OX40 agonist ivuxolimab. The receptors were gathered from an adult with an advanced solid tumor such as melanoma, head and neck, liver or kidney cancer.

The V and J genes are TRBV6-1 and TRBJ1-2, with D perhaps TRBD1 (5 bases). The V gene lost 5 bases and the J gene lost 2 bases, with 15 bases spanning the gap. Germline V gene lookup returns CDR1 MNHNS and CDR2 SASEGT. The CDR3 is 15 amino acids. As DNA, the CDR3 is TGTGCCAGCAGTACCGGGACGCGGGGGAACTATGGCTACACCTTC. Encoded protein: CASSTGTRGNYGYTF.

V is TRBV5-1 and J is TRBJ1-1; D is perhaps TRBD1 (6 bases). V lost 0 bases and J 2 bases, leaving 8 bases between the germline ends. The CDR3 consists of 14 residues. The germline V gene encodes CDR1 SGHRS and CDR2 YFSETQ. The CDR3 DNA reads as TGCGCCAGCAGCTTGGACAGGGCCAACACTGAAGCTTTCTTT. This sequence encodes CASSLDRANTEAFF.

The rearrangement joins TRBV29-1 to TRBJ1-3; maybe TRBD1 (5 bases). The germline CDR1 and CDR2 sequences are SQVTM and ANQGSEA. V lost 7 bases and J 5 bases, leaving 9 bases between the germline ends. The CDR3 extends over 11 amino acids. The CDR3 here is CSGGVRNTIYF. CDR3 DNA: TGCAGCGGAGGGGTCAGAAACACCATATATTTT. The complete variable domain, with remaining parts taken from reference TRBV29-1 and TRBJ1-3, reads SAVISQKPSRDICQRGTSLTIQCQVDSQVTMMFWYRQQPGQSLTLIATANQGSEATYESGFVIDKFPISRPNLTFSTLTVSNMSPEDSSIYLCSGGVRNTIYFGEGSWLTVV.

The V gene is TRBV27, the J gene TRBJ1-2, with D hard to call. Per germline, CDR1 MNHEY and CDR2 SMNVEV (reference sequence). This CDR3 region has 13 residues. The V and J ends lost 6 bases and 7 bases respectively, with 15 bases between them. The CDR3 loop reads CASRPAGFGGYTF. The CDR3 nucleotides are TGTGCCAGCAGACCGGCGGGGTTCGGTGGCTACACCTTC.

This chain joins TRBV10-2 and TRBJ2-1; tentatively, D is TRBD2 (6 bases). V lost 5 bases and J lost 7, with 12 bases in between. The CDR3 runs 13 residues. CDR1 and CDR2 from the germline V gene are WSHSY and SAAADI. In DNA, the CDR3 is TGCGCCAGCAGTAGGAGGGGAGATAATGAGCAGTTCTTC. This gives the protein CASSRRGDNEQFF.

The rearrangement links TRBV9 to TRBJ2-5; no definite D call. Germline CDR1 is SGDLS and CDR2 is YYNGEE. V was pared by 0 bases and J by 5 bases, with 20 bases between. The CDR3 loop spans 17 amino acids. CDR3 DNA: TGTGCCAGCAGCGTAGAGAGAGGCAGGACCAGCTCGGAGACCCAGTACTTC. Amino acids: CASSVERGRTSSETQYF.

The gene calls are TRBV19 and TRBJ1-1, with 9 bases that match TRBD1. CDR1 and CDR2 (germline): LNHDA, SQIVND (reference sequence). The CDR3 extends over 15 amino acids. Unmatched junction bases numbered 7, after V lost 5 bases and J lost 3 bases. CDR3 amino acids: CASSRPGTGYTEAFF. CDR3 nucleotide sequence: TGTGCCAGTAGTCGCCCCGGGACAGGGTACACTGAAGCTTTCTTT. The whole variable domain, filled in from reference TRBV19 and TRBJ1-1, reads DGGITQSPKYLFRKEGQNVTLSCEQNLNHDAMYWYRQDPGQGLRLIYYSQIVNDFQKGDIAEGYSVSREKKESFPLTVTSAQKNPTAFYLCASSRPGTGYTEAFFGQGTRLTVV.

The chain combines TRBV5-1 with TRBJ1-1; D gene ambiguous. V lost 4 bases and J lost 0, with 13 bases in between. Germline CDR1 is SGHRS and CDR2 is YFSETQ. The CDR3 has 15 amino acids. The DNA for the CDR3 is TGCGCCAGCAGCCAACACAGTCTTGTGAACACTGAAGCTTTCTTT. This gives the protein CASSQHSLVNTEAFF.

The chain combines TRBV9 with TRBJ2-1; 12 bases map to TRBD2. Looked up from germline, CDR1 is SGDLS and CDR2 is YYNGEE. CDR3 length equals 15 residues. Unmatched junction bases numbered 6, after V lost 4 bases and J lost 7 bases. The CDR3 loop is CASSPRTSGENEQFF. DNA of the CDR3: TGTGCCAGCAGCCCCCGGACTAGCGGGGAAAATGAGCAGTTCTTC.

This clone was picked up a small number of times. This sequence joins TRBV7-9 and TRBJ2-3; the D gene is possibly TRBD1 (5 bases). The germline V gene has CDR1 SEHNR and CDR2 FQNEAQ (reference sequence). The V gene lost 5 bases and the J gene lost 2 bases, with 17 bases spanning the gap. The CDR3 is made up of 16 amino acids. CDR3 nucleotide sequence: TGTGCCAGCAGCCTTGGGGCCGGACGGATCACAGATACGCAGTATTTT. Its protein is CASSLGAGRITDTQYF. Based on the CDR3 plus reference TRBV7-9 and TRBJ2-3, the full variable domain is DTGVSQNPRHKITKRGQNVTFRCDPISEHNRLYWYRQTLGQGPEFLTYFQNEAQLEKSRLLSDRFSAERPKGSFSTLEIQRTEQGDSAMYLCASSLGAGRITDTQYFGPGTRLTVL.

The gene calls are TRBV6-5 and TRBJ2-5; 8 nucleotides line up with TRBD2. The CDR3 has 15 amino acids. In germline, CDR1 is MNHEY, CDR2 SVGAGI. The ends lost 4 bases at V and 4 bases at J; junction bases unmatched: 8. CDR3 region: CASSSGGSGLETQYF. Here the CDR3 DNA reads TGTGCCAGCAGTTCGGGGGGGAGTGGTCTAGAGACCCAGTACTTC.

This sequence joins TRBV19 and TRBJ1-1, with D perhaps matching TRBD1 (6 bases). The CDR3 has 17 amino acids. The V gene lost 4 bases and the J gene lost 1 base, with 19 bases spanning the gap. Germline V gene sequence: CDR1 LNHDA, CDR2 SQIVND (reference sequence). The DNA for the CDR3 is TGTGCCAGTAGTACTCATACAGCGGGGGACAAGAACACTGAAGCTTTCTTT. Its translation is CASSTHTAGDKNTEAFF.

Only one count was recorded for this clone. V and J are TRBV7-6 and TRBJ2-1, with 7 bases aligning to TRBD1. The CDR3 spans 14 residues. With V trimmed by 5 bases and J by 8 bases, 9 bases remained unmatched. Germline V CDR1 and CDR2: SGHVS, FNYEAQ. CDR3 residues: CASSPQTGTDEQFF. The DNA for the CDR3 is TGTGCCAGCAGCCCACAGACAGGGACCGATGAGCAGTTCTTC.

This clone was counted once. The chain employs TRBV7-9 and TRBJ1-1; TRBD1 is a possible D gene (5 bases). CDR3 length: 10 amino acids. Trimming stripped 5 bases from V and 7 bases from J, with 5 bases between. Germline V gene data show CDR1 as SEHNR and CDR2 as FQNEAQ (reference sequence). CDR3 DNA: TGTGCCAGCAGCGGGGGTGAAGCTTTCTTT. Its translation is CASSGGEAFF.

The J gene is TRBJ1-6, the V gene TRBV30; TRBD1 agrees at 7 bases. CDR1 and CDR2 (germline): GTSNPN, SVGIG (reference sequence). The CDR3 totals 16 residues. The J segment lost 7 bases and the V segment lost 3 bases, leaving 12 bases of the junction unmatched. For the CDR3, the DNA is TGTGCCTGGAGCCCCCCAAGACAGGGCTACAATTCACCCCTCCACTTT. It codes for CAWSPPRQGYNSPLHF.

This chain uses TRBV5-1 with TRBJ2-1; D tentatively reads TRBD1 or TRBD2 (6 bases each). The germline CDR1 and CDR2 sequences are SGHRS and YFSETQ. This CDR3 comprises 15 residues. V was shortened by 4 bases and J by 2 bases, with 13 bases between the two germline ends. CDR3 in amino acids: CASSPGAGTYNEQFF. For the CDR3, the DNA is TGCGCCAGCAGCCCGGGGGCAGGGACCTACAATGAGCAGTTCTTC.

The rearrangement links TRBV6-1 to TRBJ1-2, with TRBD1 as a possible D gene (6 bases). Trimming took 7 bases from V and 4 from J, leaving 13 bases between them. Germline V gene sequence: CDR1 MNHNS, CDR2 SASEGT. This CDR3 has 13 amino acids. Here the CDR3 reads CASTRTATYGYTF. CDR3 DNA sequence: TGTGCCAGCACCCGGACAGCTACCTATGGCTACACCTTC.

This clone has a handful of counts. The V and J genes are TRBV2 and TRBJ1-2, with 7 bases that match TRBD1. The length of the CDR3 is 12 residues. J lost 8 bases, V lost 5 bases, and 5 bases had no gene match. The germline V gene has CDR1 SNHLY and CDR2 FYNNEI. This chain's CDR3 is CASSLTGSGYTF. The CDR3 DNA follows: TGTGCCAGCAGTTTGACAGGGAGCGGCTACACCTTC.

The chain couples TRBV18 to TRBJ1-5; D not certain. CDR3 size: 14 residues. Trimming stripped 2 bases from V and 2 bases from J, with 7 bases between. Germline-derived CDR1 and CDR2 are KGHSH and LQKENI. The CDR3 DNA reads as TGTGCCAGCTCACCATTTTCCGGCAATCAGCCCCAGCATTTT. Protein product: CASSPFSGNQPQHF.

The J gene is TRBJ1-2, the V gene TRBV5-1; 8 nucleotides align to TRBD1. The germline gives CDR1 SGHRS, CDR2 YFSETQ. J was trimmed by 0 bases and V by 4 bases; bases with no gene match: 2. The CDR3 sequence is 14 residues long. CDR3 DNA: TGCGCCAGCAGCCAGGACAGGGCTAACTATGGCTACACCTTC. It translates to CASSQDRANYGYTF.

The rearrangement links TRBV27 to TRBJ2-7, with D perhaps TRBD2 (7 bases). The V end was cut by 5 bases, the J end by 2 bases, with 25 bases between. The CDR3 has 18 residues. CDR1 and CDR2 (germline): MNHEY, SMNVEV (reference sequence). The CDR3: CASSPDSVGTGGTYEQYF. CDR3 coding DNA: TGTGCCAGCAGTCCTGACTCGGTCGGGACGGGGGGCACCTACGAGCAGTACTTC.

This sequence joins TRBV2 and TRBJ2-3; a possible D gene is TRBD2 (6 bases). V was shortened by 3 bases and J by 8 bases, with 18 bases between the two germline ends. Germline V lookup: CDR1 SNHLY, CDR2 FYNNEI. The CDR3 contains 15 residues. The CDR3 spells CASSDSPGDGGTQYF. The CDR3 DNA sequence: TGTGCCAGCAGTGATTCGCCGGGGGACGGGGGTACGCAGTATTTT.

The V and J genes are TRBV9 and TRBJ2-5; no clear D. The germline V and J ends were trimmed by 2 bases and 3 bases, with 8 bases remaining between them. This CDR3 spans 13 amino acids. The germline CDR1 and CDR2 sequences are SGDLS and YYNGEE. This CDR3 reads CASSVNGEETQYF. The CDR3 DNA reads TGTGCCAGCAGCGTGAATGGAGAAGAGACCCAGTACTTC.

The rearrangement uses TRBV28 and TRBJ1-5; tentatively, D is TRBD1 (6 bases). The CDR3 loop spans 13 amino acids. With 3 bases removed from V and 7 bases from J, the gap between germline ends came to 10 bases. Germline V gene data show CDR1 as MDHEN and CDR2 as SYDVKM. CDR3 residues: CASSFQGRQPQHF. Here the CDR3 DNA reads TGTGCCAGCAGTTTTCAGGGGAGGCAGCCCCAGCATTTT. Based on the CDR3 plus reference TRBV28 and TRBJ1-5, the full variable domain is DVKVTQSSRYLVKRTGEKVFLECVQDMDHENMFWYRQDPGLGLRLIYFSYDVKMKEKGDIPEGYSVSREKKERFSLILESASTNQTSMYLCASSFQGRQPQHFGDGTRLSIL.

The V call is TRBV13, the J call TRBJ1-5, with D perhaps TRBD1 (5 bases). Germline assignment: CDR1 PRHDT and CDR2 FYEKMQ (reference sequence). This CDR3 is 16 amino acids long. The ends were cut back, 3 bases at V and 4 bases at J, with 16 bases in the middle. This chain's CDR3 is CASSLGARDRNQPQHF. CDR3 sequence (DNA): TGTGCCAGCAGCTTGGGCGCCAGGGATCGGAATCAGCCCCAGCATTTT.

This chain uses TRBV2 with TRBJ1-1, with TRBD1 identical over 7 bases. The CDR3 sequence is 14 residues long. The ends lost 6 bases at V and 1 base at J; junction bases unmatched: 5. Germline V gene data show CDR1 as SNHLY and CDR2 as FYNNEI. The CDR3 sequence: CASSFRQGNTEAFF. Here the CDR3 DNA reads TGTGCCAGCAGCTTTCGACAGGGGAACACTGAAGCTTTCTTT.